This entry describes one T cell receptor beta chain. Its antigen is unknown. TCRdb's table, derived via immunoSEQ multiplex PCR, lists solely in-frame clones and lacks some. The sample includes more than 55,000 clones, about three quarters seen only once; the top ten take roughly 3.6%. This record belongs to a study of T cell responses to AZD1222 COVID-19 vaccine. The study's findings and limits: Of the AZD1222 recipients, only six were seropositive at baseline. It was only after the peak T cell response that any repertoires were sampled.

In germline, CDR1 is SGHKS, CDR2 YYEKEE (reference sequence). V lost 4 bases and J lost 2; bases outside the gene matches: 9. The CDR3 runs 16 residues. V gene TRBV5-5 combines with J gene TRBJ2-7; 10 bases line up with TRBD1. This TCR was sampled from an adult who received the AZD1222 COVID-19 vaccine. This sample comprised peripheral blood, obtained 28 days after the second AZD1222 dose. The CDR3 coding sequence is TGTGCCAGCAGCCGAACCGGGACAGGGGCGGCCTACGAGCAGTACTTC. Its protein product is CASSRTGTGAAYEQYF.